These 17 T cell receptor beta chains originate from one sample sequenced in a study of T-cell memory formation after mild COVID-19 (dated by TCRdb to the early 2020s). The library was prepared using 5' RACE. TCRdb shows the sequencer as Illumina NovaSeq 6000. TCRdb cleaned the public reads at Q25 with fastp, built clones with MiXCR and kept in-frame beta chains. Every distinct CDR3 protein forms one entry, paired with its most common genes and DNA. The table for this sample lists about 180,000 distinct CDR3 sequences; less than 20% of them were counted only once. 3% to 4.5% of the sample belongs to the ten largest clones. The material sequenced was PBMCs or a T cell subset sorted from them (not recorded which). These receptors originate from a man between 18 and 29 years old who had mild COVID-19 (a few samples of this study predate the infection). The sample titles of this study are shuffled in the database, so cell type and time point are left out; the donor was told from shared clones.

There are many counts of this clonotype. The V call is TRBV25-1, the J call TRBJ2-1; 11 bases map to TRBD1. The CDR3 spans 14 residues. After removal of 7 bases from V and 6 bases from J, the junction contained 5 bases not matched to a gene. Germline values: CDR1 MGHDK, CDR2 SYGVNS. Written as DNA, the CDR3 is TGTGCCAGCACCCCGGGACAGGGGGGCAATGAGCAGTTCTTC. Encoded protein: CASTPGQGGNEQFF.

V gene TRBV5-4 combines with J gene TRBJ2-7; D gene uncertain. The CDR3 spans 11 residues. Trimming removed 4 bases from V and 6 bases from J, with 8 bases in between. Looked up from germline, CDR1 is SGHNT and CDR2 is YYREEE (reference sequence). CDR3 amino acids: CASSPRSEQYV. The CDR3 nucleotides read TGTGCCAGCAGCCCGCGATCCGAGCAGTACGTC.

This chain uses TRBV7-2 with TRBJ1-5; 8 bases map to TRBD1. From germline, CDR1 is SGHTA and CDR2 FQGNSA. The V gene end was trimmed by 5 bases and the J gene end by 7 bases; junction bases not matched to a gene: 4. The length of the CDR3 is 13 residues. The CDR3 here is CASSPDREQPQHF. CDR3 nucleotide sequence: TGTGCCAGCAGCCCGGACAGGGAACAGCCCCAGCATTTT.

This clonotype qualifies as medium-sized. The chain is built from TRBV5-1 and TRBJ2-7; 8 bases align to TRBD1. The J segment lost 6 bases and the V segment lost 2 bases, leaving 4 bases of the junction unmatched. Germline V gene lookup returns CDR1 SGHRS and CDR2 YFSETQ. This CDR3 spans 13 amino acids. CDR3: CASSFGQGSEQYF. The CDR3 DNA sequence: TGCGCCAGCAGCTTTGGACAGGGCAGCGAGCAGTACTTC.

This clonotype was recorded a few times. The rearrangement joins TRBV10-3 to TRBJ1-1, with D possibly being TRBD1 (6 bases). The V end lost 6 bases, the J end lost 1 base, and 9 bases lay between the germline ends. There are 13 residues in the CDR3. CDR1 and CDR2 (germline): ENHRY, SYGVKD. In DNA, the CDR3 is TGTGCCATCAGGTTACAGGGGAACACTGAAGCTTTCTTT. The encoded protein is CAIRLQGNTEAFF.

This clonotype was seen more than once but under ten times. The CDR3 DNA follows: TGTGCCAGCAGTGAGGAGCAATCACCCCTCCACTTT. As protein: CASSEEQSPLHF. This chain links TRBV12-3 or TRBV12-4 with TRBJ1-6; D not resolved. Trimming pared 5 bases from V and 10 bases from J, leaving 9 bases between. This CDR3 has 12 amino acids.

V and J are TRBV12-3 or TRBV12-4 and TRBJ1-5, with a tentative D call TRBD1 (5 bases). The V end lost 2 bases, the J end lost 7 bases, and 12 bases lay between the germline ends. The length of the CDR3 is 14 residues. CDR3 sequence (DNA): TGTGCCAGCAGTTTACAGCAGGGCCAGCAGCCCCAGCATTTT. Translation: CASSLQQGQQPQHF.

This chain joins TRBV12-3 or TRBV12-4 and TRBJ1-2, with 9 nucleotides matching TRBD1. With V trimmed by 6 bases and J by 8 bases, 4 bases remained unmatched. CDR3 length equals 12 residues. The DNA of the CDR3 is TGTGCCAGCAGAGGGACAGGGAGCGGCTACACCTTC. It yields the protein CASRGTGSGYTF.

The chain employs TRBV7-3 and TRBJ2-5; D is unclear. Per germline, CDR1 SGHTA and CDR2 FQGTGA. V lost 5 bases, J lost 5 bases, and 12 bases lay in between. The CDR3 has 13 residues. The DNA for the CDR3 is TGTGCCAGCAGCCCGAACAACAAGGAGACCCAGTACTTC. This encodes CASSPNNKETQYF.

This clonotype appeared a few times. The CDR3 bases are TGTGCCAGCAGGCCCGGGACAGGAGGTTCTCTGGGCAATCAGCCCCAGCATTTT. Translating gives CASRPGTGGSLGNQPQHF. V gene TRBV6-1 combines with J gene TRBJ1-5, with TRBD1 matching 8 bases. Germline CDR1 is MNHNS and CDR2 is SASEGT. The V segment lost 6 bases and the J segment 2 bases; nucleotides outside the gene matches: 15. This CDR3 has 18 residues.

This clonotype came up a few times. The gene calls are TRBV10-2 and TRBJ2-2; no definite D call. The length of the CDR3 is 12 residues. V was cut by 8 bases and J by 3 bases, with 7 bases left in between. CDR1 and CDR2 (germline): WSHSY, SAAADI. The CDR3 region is CASRVDTGELFF. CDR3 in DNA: TGCGCCAGCCGGGTAGACACCGGGGAGCTGTTTTTT.

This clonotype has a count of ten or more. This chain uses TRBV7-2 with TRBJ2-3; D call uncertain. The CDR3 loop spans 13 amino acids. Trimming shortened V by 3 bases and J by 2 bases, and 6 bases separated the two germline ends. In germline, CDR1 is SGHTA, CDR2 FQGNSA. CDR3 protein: CASSLGFTDTQYF. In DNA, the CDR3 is TGTGCCAGCAGCTTGGGCTTCACAGATACGCAGTATTTT.

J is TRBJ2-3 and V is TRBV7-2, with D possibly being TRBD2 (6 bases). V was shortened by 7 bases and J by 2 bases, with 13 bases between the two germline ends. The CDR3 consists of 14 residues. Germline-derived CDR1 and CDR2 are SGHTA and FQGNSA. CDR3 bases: TGTGCCAGCACCCTCCGGGGGTACACAGATACGCAGTATTTT. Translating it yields CASTLRGYTDTQYF.

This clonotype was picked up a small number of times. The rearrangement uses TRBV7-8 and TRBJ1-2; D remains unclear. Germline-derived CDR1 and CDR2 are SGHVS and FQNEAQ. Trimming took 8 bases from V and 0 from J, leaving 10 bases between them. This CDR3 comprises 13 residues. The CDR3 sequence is CASGPAPNYGYTF. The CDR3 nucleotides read TGTGCCAGCGGGCCAGCGCCTAACTATGGCTACACCTTC.

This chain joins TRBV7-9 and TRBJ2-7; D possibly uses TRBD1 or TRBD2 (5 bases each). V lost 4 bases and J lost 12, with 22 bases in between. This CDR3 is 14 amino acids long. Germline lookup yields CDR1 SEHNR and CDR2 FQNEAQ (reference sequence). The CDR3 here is CASSSLGTPVFGYF. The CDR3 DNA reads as TGTGCCAGCAGCTCCCTAGGGACCCCGGTATTTGGGTACTTC.

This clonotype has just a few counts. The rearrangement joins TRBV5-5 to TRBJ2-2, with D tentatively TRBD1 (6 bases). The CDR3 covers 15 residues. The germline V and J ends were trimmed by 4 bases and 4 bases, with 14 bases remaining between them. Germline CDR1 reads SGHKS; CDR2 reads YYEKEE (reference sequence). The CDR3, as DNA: TGTGCCAGCAGCAAAGGACAGCCCACCACCGGGGAGCTGTTTTTT. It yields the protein CASSKGQPTTGELFF. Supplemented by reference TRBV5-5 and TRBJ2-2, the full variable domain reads DAGVTQSPTHLIKTRGQQVTLRCSPISGHKSVSWYQQVLGQGPQFIFQYYEKEERGRGNFPDRFSARQFPNYSSELNVNALLLGDSALYLCASSKGQPTTGELFFGEGSRLTVL.

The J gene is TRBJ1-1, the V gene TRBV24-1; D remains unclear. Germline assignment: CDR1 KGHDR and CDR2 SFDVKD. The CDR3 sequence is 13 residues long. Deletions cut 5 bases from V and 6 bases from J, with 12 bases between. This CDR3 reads CATSAAGIAEAFF. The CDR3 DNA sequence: TGTGCCACCAGTGCAGCAGGTATCGCTGAAGCTTTCTTT.